These T cell receptor beta chains were read from a single sample in a study of T cell responses to AZD1222 COVID-19 vaccine. TCRdb keeps only in-frame clones here, not all; method: immunoSEQ multiplex PCR. Of approximately 300,000 clones in the sample, 90% to 95% were seen once. This material consisted of peripheral blood, taken 28 days after the second AZD1222 dose. The receptors were gathered from an adult who received the AZD1222 COVID-19 vaccine. The CDR3 runs from the conserved cysteine through the conserved F or W. D genes are given only for firm matches. Part of the rows lack a size; the others show once, few, many or a class for expanded clones.

v_gene: TRBV3-1/TRBV3-2
d_gene: .
abundance: .
j_gene: TRBJ1-2
CDR3nt: TGTGCCAGCAGCCAAGTCGGGGATGGCTACACCTTC
CDR3aa: CASSQVGDGYTF

v_gene: TRBV5-6
d_gene: .
abundance: .
j_gene: TRBJ1-2
CDR3nt: TGTGCCAGCAGGTACAGGGACGGCTACACCTTC
CDR3aa: CASRYRDGYTF

v_gene: TRBV27
d_gene: .
abundance: .
j_gene: TRBJ1-2
CDR3nt: TGTGCCAGCAGTTTGGGCCCACGGAGCCTGTATGGCTACACCTTC
CDR3aa: CASSLGPRSLYGYTF

v_gene: TRBV3-1/TRBV3-2
d_gene: TRBD1
abundance: .
j_gene: TRBJ1-2
CDR3nt: TGTGCCAGCAGCCAAGTTTCTGACAGGGTCTATGGCTACACCTTC
CDR3aa: CASSQVSDRVYGYTF

v_gene: TRBV18
d_gene: .
abundance: .
j_gene: TRBJ1-1
CDR3nt: TGTGCCAGCTCTCCTAACGGGGACACTGAAGCTTTCTTT
CDR3aa: CASSPNGDTEAFF

v_gene: TRBV3-1/TRBV3-2
d_gene: .
abundance: once
j_gene: TRBJ2-6
CDR3nt: TGTGCCAGCAGCCAAGATCTCATCTCTGGGGCCAACGTCCTGACTTTC
CDR3aa: CASSQDLISGANVLTF

v_gene: TRBV5-5
d_gene: .
abundance: few
j_gene: TRBJ2-7
CDR3nt: TGTGCCAGCAGCTTTTTGGGCGAGCAGTACTTC
CDR3aa: CASSFLGEQYF

v_gene: TRBV14
d_gene: .
abundance: .
j_gene: TRBJ2-5
CDR3nt: TGTGCCAGCAGCCAAAACGGGGGCCTACGGGGAGAGACCCAGTACTTC
CDR3aa: CASSQNGGLRGETQYF

v_gene: TRBV3-1/TRBV3-2
d_gene: TRBD2
abundance: .
j_gene: TRBJ2-1
CDR3nt: TGTGCCAGCAGCTACGGGACTAGTCTGTACAATGAGCAGTTCTTC
CDR3aa: CASSYGTSLYNEQFF

v_gene: TRBV21-1
d_gene: .
abundance: .
j_gene: TRBJ2-3
CDR3nt: TGTGCCACCTTAACCGCAAGCGCCCCTCCCACAGATACGCAGTATTTT
CDR3aa: CATLTASAPPTDTQYF